The clone carrying this TCR beta chain was seen once. The data were obtained in a study of Ad26.COV2.S vaccination and SARS-CoV-2 variants. Regarding treatment: roughly 20 received Ad26.COV2.S at low or high dose, single or two shots; roughly 5 received placebo; per-sample allocation not given. Repertoires come from day 63 after the first vaccine or placebo injection. Trimming left V 4 bases short and J 7 bases short, with 14 bases between. CDR3 length: 13 amino acids. CDR1 and CDR2 (germline): SGHKS, YYEKEE (reference sequence). The repertoire was sequenced with immunoSEQ multiplex PCR; TCRdb's copy has only in-frame clones and lacks some. The sample consists of 400,000 or so clones, more than 85% of them appearing once.

This receptor was taken from a person aged 18-60 years who received the Ad26.COV2.S COVID-19 vaccine or a placebo. The material was peripheral blood, obtained in a trial of Ad26.COV2.S vaccine versus placebo. The chain carries TRBV5-5 and TRBJ1-2; possible D gene TRBD1, 6 bases. For the CDR3, the DNA is TGTGCCAGCAGCCTAGCGGGGGCGCCTGGCTACACCTTC. Its protein is CASSLAGAPGYTF. Full variable domain (rest looked up from reference TRBV5-5 and TRBJ1-2): DAGVTQSPTHLIKTRGQQVTLRCSPISGHKSVSWYQQVLGQGPQFIFQYYEKEERGRGNFPDRFSARQFPNYSSELNVNALLLGDSALYLCASSLAGAPGYTFGSGTRLTVV.